Presented here are 20 T cell receptor beta chains from one specimen sequenced in a study of graft-versus-host responses after intestinal transplantation. Profiling relied on immunoSEQ multiplex PCR, and the TCRdb table lists in-frame clones only, not all of them. The repertoire consists of roughly 9,000 clones, with 31% occurring once and the leading ten covering about 4.7%. The sample consisted of alloreactive CD4+ T cells from a mixed lymphocyte reaction culture, taken before intestinal transplant. Subset described: CFSE-low proliferating T cells sorted from roughly six-day pre-transplant mixed lymphocyte reaction (GvH or HvG direction). Receptors were obtained from a human patient who received an intestinal transplant.

The chain carries TRBV12-5 and TRBJ2-6, with D possibly matching TRBD1 (5 bases). Trimming took off 4 bases at V and 5 bases at J, with 21 bases between the two ends. CDR1 and CDR2 from the germline V gene are LGHNT and FRNRAP. The CDR3 totals 18 residues. CDR3: CASGCSGAGQSRANVLTF. The DNA of the CDR3 is TGTGCTAGTGGTTGCTCGGGTGCAGGACAAAGTCGGGCCAACGTCCTGACTTTC.

In its sample, this clone was seen a few times. The DNA of the CDR3 is TGTGCCAGCAGCTTAGAGGTGAACACTGAAGCTTTCTTT. Its translation is CASSLEVNTEAFF. The rearrangement uses TRBV7-3 and TRBJ1-1; D not certain. Germline loops: CDR1 SGHTA, CDR2 FQGTGA. V was trimmed by 2 bases and J by 0 bases, leaving 4 bases between them. The CDR3 length is 13 residues.

The rearrangement uses TRBV5-6 and TRBJ1-4, with D hard to call. The V and J ends lost 2 bases and 5 bases respectively, with 16 bases between them. This CDR3 region has 16 residues. The germline CDR1 and CDR2 sequences are SGHDT and YYEEEE. This chain's CDR3 is CASSFGIMGRNEKLFF. CDR3 nucleotides: TGTGCCAGCAGCTTTGGGATCATGGGGAGGAATGAAAAACTGTTTTTT.

This clone has a handful of counts. This chain uses TRBV2 with TRBJ2-5; D possibly corresponds to TRBD1 (6 bases). Germline CDR1 and CDR2: SNHLY and FYNNEI. The V and J ends lost 2 bases and 6 bases respectively, with 10 bases between them. The CDR3 is 13 amino acids. The CDR3 nucleotides are TGTGCCAGCAGTGAAACAGGGCGGAAGACCCAGTACTTC. It yields the protein CASSETGRKTQYF.

The chain joins TRBV10-3 to TRBJ2-5; D is perhaps TRBD1 (5 bases). The J call may be mistaken, given a closer DNA end match to TRBJ2-7. The germline V gene encodes CDR1 ENHRY and CDR2 SYGVKD. The CDR3 runs 13 residues. The CDR3 nucleotides read TGTGCCATCACAGGGTTGTTCTCCTACGAGCAGTACTTC. Encoded protein: CAITGLFSYEQYF.

This clone is judged medium-sized. The CDR3 region has the DNA TGTGCCAGCGCCCGTCAGGGCAATCAGCCCCAGCATTTT. Its translation is CASARQGNQPQHF. The chain has TRBV6-6 and TRBJ1-5; no clear D. Germline V lookup: CDR1 MNHNY, CDR2 SVGAGI (reference sequence). Trimming stripped 8 bases from V and 2 bases from J, with 10 bases between. This CDR3 contains 13 residues.

V and J are TRBV4-1 and TRBJ1-5; D possibly corresponds to TRBD1 (5 bases). CDR3 length equals 16 residues. Trimming removed 0 bases at V and 5 bases at J, with 14 bases between. The germline gives CDR1 MGHRA, CDR2 YSYEKL. The CDR3: CASSQDVAGIHQPQHF. The CDR3 DNA reads as TGCGCCAGCAGCCAAGATGTCGCAGGGATACATCAGCCCCAGCATTTT.

J is TRBJ2-1 and V is TRBV13; no clear D gene. The germline CDR1 and CDR2 sequences are PRHDT and FYEKMQ (reference sequence). This CDR3 region has 13 residues. V shed 1 base and J shed 4 bases, with 5 bases lying between them. The CDR3 is CASSLDEYNEQFF. CDR3 DNA: TGTGCCAGCAGCTTAGATGAGTACAATGAGCAGTTCTTC.

The V call is TRBV6-6, the J call TRBJ2-3; 9 bases fit TRBD2. Per the germline V gene, CDR1 is MNHNY and CDR2 is SVGAGI (reference sequence). V was clipped by 8 bases and J by 7 bases; unmatched bases: 10. The CDR3 is made up of 14 amino acids. The CDR3 loop is CASAWGLATYTQYF. The CDR3 DNA sequence: TGTGCCAGCGCGTGGGGACTAGCTACGTATACGCAGTATTTT.

This clone turned up a few times. V usage is TRBV5-5 and J usage is TRBJ2-5, with 9 bases that match TRBD1. The V gene end was trimmed by 1 base and the J gene end by 2 bases; junction bases not matched to a gene: 6. Germline V gene sequence: CDR1 SGHKS, CDR2 YYEKEE (reference sequence). The CDR3 is 16 residues long. The CDR3 loop reads CASSLSGTGPQETQYF. DNA for the CDR3: TGTGCCAGCAGCTTGTCTGGGACAGGGCCTCAAGAGACCCAGTACTTC.

This clone was counted between two and nine times. The rearrangement joins TRBV5-1 to TRBJ1-4; D perhaps matches TRBD1 (5 bases). The CDR3 is 16 amino acids. The germline V and J ends were trimmed by 4 bases and 6 bases, with 19 bases remaining between them. From germline, CDR1 is SGHRS and CDR2 YFSETQ. CDR3 sequence: CASSRGGATSYEKLFF. CDR3 bases: TGCGCCAGCAGCCGTGGAGGGGCGACGTCTTATGAAAAACTGTTTTTT.

The chain recombines TRBV11-3 with TRBJ1-4, with 10 bases aligning to TRBD1. V dropped 1 base and J dropped 8; count of bases not matched to a gene: 4. CDR1 and CDR2 from the germline V gene are SGHNT and YENEEA. The CDR3 has 15 amino acids. CDR3 sequence reads: CASSLGGQGIEKLFF. For the CDR3, the DNA is TGTGCCAGCAGCTTAGGGGGACAGGGGATAGAAAAACTGTTTTTT.

The chain employs TRBV5-1 and TRBJ1-3; D is unresolved. From germline, CDR1 is SGHRS and CDR2 YFSETQ. V shed 4 bases and J shed 0 bases, with 8 bases lying between them. The CDR3 consists of 14 residues. The CDR3 protein is CASSPVSSGNTIYF. The CDR3 DNA reads TGCGCCAGCAGCCCGGTGAGCTCTGGAAACACCATATATTTT.

This clone was observed a handful of times. The V and J genes are TRBV7-8 and TRBJ2-3, with TRBD1 identical over 7 bases. Looked up from germline, CDR1 is SGHVS and CDR2 is FQNEAQ. This CDR3 spans 15 amino acids. The ends lost 5 bases at V and 1 base at J; junction bases unmatched: 6. CDR3 loop: CASSPGQVRTDTQYF. CDR3 nucleotide sequence: TGTGCCAGCAGCCCCGGACAGGTTCGCACAGATACGCAGTATTTT.

The chain couples TRBV15 to TRBJ2-5; 9 nucleotides line up with TRBD2. Germline assignment: CDR1 LNHNV and CDR2 YYDKDF (reference sequence). The CDR3 runs to 16 residues. The trim removed 1 base at V and 1 base at J, leaving 4 bases unmatched. The CDR3 sequence: CATSRVGGRVQETQYF. The DNA of the CDR3 is TGTGCCACCAGCAGAGTGGGCGGGAGGGTCCAAGAGACCCAGTACTTC.

This chain links TRBV9 with TRBJ2-5; 13 nucleotides line up with TRBD2. The CDR3 extends over 15 amino acids. The germline CDR1 and CDR2 sequences are SGDLS and YYNGEE. V lost 2 bases, J lost 5 bases, and 3 bases stayed unmatched. CDR3 bases: TGTGCCAGCAGCGTGGGACTAGCGGGGTGGGAGACCCAGTACTTC. It translates to CASSVGLAGWETQYF.

By frequency in the sample, this clone is medium-sized. The chain joins TRBV28 to TRBJ2-1; D remains unclear. This CDR3 is built from 11 residues. Germline-derived CDR1 and CDR2 are MDHEN and SYDVKM. V was cut by 2 bases and J by 13 bases, with 9 bases left in between. The CDR3 sequence is CASSLTRAQFF. The CDR3 region has the DNA TGTGCCAGCAGTTTAACCCGCGCCCAGTTCTTC.

This clone occurred a few times. The rearrangement uses TRBV11-3 and TRBJ2-5; TRBD1 matches at 7 bases. With 1 base clipped from V and 3 bases from J, the junction kept 8 bases outside the gene matches. There are 16 residues in the CDR3. Germline CDR1 and CDR2: SGHNT and YENEEA. CDR3 residues: CASSLGFRQGEETQYF. The CDR3 coding sequence is TGTGCCAGCAGCTTAGGATTTCGGCAGGGGGAAGAGACCCAGTACTTC.

This clone is medium-sized. The gene calls are TRBV11-1 and TRBJ2-7; TRBD2 matches at 8 bases. Germline CDR1 reads SGHAT; CDR2 reads FQDESV (reference sequence). This CDR3 is 16 amino acids long. J gave up 3 bases and V 2 bases, and 9 bases lay outside the gene matches. The CDR3 is CASSLRSTSGFYEQYF. Here the CDR3 DNA reads TGTGCCAGCAGCTTAAGATCAACTAGCGGTTTCTACGAGCAGTACTTC.

This clone is termed medium-sized. The chain employs TRBV27 and TRBJ2-7, with D maybe TRBD2 (6 bases). There are 13 residues in the CDR3. V gave up 4 bases and J gave up 3 bases, with 10 bases separating them. Germline CDR1 is MNHEY and CDR2 is SMNVEV (reference sequence). The CDR3 loop reads CASSSGLYYEQYF. For the CDR3, the DNA is TGTGCCAGCAGTTCCGGACTATACTACGAGCAGTACTTC.